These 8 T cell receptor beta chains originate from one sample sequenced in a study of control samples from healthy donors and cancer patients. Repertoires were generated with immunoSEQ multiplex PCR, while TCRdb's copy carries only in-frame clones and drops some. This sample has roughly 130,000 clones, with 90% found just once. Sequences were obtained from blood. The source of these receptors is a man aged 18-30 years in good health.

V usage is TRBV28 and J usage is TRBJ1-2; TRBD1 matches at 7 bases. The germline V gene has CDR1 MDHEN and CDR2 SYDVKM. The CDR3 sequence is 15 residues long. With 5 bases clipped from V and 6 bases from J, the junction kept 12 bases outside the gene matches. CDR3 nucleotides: TGTGCCAGCAGTCGGACATCGGACAGGACCAATGGCTACACCTTC. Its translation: CASSRTSDRTNGYTF.

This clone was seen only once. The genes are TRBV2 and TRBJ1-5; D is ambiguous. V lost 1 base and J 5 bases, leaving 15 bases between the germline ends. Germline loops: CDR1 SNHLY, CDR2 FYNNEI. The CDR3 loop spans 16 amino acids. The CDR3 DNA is TGTGCCAGCAGTGAAGAGTGGGGAAGACTCGATCAGCCCCAGCATTTT. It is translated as CASSEEWGRLDQPQHF. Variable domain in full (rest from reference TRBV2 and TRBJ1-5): EPEVTQTPSHQVTQMGQEVILRCVPISNHLYFYWYRQILGQKVEFLVSFYNNEISEKSEIFDDQFSVERPDGSNFTLKIRSTKLEDSAMYFCASSEEWGRLDQPQHFGDGTRLSIL.

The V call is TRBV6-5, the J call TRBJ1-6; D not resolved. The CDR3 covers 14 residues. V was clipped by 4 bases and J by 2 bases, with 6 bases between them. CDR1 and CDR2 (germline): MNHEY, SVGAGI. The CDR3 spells CASSSNPYNSPLHF. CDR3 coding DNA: TGTGCCAGCAGTTCAAACCCCTATAATTCACCCCTCCACTTT.

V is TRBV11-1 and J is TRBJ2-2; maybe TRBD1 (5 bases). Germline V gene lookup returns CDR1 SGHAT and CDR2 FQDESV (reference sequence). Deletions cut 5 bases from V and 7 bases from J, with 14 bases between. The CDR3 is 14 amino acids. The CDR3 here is CASSPRRGGGELFF. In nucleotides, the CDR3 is TGTGCCAGCAGCCCGAGAAGGGGTGGCGGGGAGCTGTTTTTT.

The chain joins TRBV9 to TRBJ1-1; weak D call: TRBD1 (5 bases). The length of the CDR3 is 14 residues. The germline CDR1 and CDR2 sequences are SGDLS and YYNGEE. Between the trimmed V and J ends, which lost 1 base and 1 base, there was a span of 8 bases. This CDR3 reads CASSVQGTNTEAFF. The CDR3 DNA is TGTGCCAGCAGCGTACAGGGCACGAACACTGAAGCTTTCTTT.

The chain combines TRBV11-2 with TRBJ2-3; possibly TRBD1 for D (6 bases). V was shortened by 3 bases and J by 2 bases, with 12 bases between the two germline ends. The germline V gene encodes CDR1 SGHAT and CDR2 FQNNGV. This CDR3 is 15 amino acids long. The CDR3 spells CASSFAGTITDTQYF. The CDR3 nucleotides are TGTGCCAGCAGCTTCGCCGGGACAATCACAGATACGCAGTATTTT.

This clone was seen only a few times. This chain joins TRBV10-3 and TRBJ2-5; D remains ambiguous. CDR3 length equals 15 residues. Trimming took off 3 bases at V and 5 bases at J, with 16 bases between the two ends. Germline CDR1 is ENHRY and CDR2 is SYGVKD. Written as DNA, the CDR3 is TGTGCCATCAGTGACCCGACAAGAGGTTTTGAGACCCAGTACTTC. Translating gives CAISDPTRGFETQYF.

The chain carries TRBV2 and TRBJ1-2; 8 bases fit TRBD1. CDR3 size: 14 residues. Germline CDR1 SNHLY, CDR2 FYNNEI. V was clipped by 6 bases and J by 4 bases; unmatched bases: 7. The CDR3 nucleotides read TGTGCCAGCAGGGAGACAGGGGTCTCCTATGGCTACACCTTC. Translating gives CASRETGVSYGYTF.